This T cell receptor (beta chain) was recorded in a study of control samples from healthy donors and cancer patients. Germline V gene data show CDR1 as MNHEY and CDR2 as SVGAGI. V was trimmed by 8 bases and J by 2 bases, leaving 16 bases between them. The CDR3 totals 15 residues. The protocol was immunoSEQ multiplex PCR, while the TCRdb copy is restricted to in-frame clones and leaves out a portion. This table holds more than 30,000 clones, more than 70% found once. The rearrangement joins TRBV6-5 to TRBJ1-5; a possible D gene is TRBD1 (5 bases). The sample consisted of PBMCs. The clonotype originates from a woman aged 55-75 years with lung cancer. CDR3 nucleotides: TGTGCCAGCGGGGACGAGCCTTTGGGCAATCAGCCCCAGCATTTT. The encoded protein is CASGDEPLGNQPQHF.